The source of this T cell receptor (beta chain) is a study of T cells expressing NK-cell markers. One entry per CDR3 protein, without DNA, is what TCRdb gives after re-calling the 5' RACE reads. The ten most abundant clones cover under 20% of a sample with about 160,000 distinct CDR3 sequences. This TCR was sampled from a woman between 18 and 70 years old in good health. Specimen: blood T cells: a sorted CD56 or NKG2C T cell subset, CD4+ or CD8+ T cells, or bulk PBMC T cells (not recorded which).

The CDR3 loop is CASTPDGTVNTGELFF. The V gene is TRBV5-1, the J gene TRBJ2-2; with no DNA, the TCRdb D assignment of TRBD1 cannot be verified. The CDR3 is 16 amino acids. The germline gives CDR1 SGHRS, CDR2 YFSETQ.